The clone carrying this T cell receptor beta chain has a single count. This sample is drawn from a study of blood T cell repertoires in COVID-19. Study-level information: The United States, Italy and Spain were the sources of the acute and convalescent COVID-19 samples.

Trimming stripped 2 bases from V and 0 bases from J, with 3 bases between. From germline, CDR1 is GTSNPN and CDR2 SVGIG (reference sequence). The CDR3 is made up of 12 amino acids. Everyone who took part was 18 to 89 years old, and they came from 24 US areas. Libraries were prepared by immunoSEQ multiplex PCR; TCRdb keeps only in-frame clonotypes and omits some of them. Found here are 300,000 or so clones, roughly 86% of them singletons; the top ten hold less than 3.5%. Sequenced input: PBMCs or T cells enriched from blood (not recorded which). This receptor was taken from a woman between 45 and 60 years old who had been exposed to COVID-19. The chain carries TRBV30 and TRBJ2-3; no firm D call. The CDR3 DNA reads TGTGCCTGGAGTCAGAGCACAGATACGCAGTATTTT. It yields the protein CAWSQSTDTQYF.